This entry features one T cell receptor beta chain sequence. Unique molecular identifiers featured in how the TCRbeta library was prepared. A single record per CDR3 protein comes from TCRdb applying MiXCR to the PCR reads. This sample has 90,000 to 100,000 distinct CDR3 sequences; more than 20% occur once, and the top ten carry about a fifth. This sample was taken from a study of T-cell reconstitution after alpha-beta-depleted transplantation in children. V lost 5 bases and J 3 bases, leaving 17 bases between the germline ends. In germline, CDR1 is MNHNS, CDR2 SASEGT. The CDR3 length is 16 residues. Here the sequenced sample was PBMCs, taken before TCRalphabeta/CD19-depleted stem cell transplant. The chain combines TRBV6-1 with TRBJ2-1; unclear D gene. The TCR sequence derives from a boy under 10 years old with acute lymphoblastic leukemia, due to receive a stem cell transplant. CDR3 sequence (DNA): TGTGCCAGCAGTCCAAAGGATTCCCTACTCTACAATGAGCAGTTCTTC. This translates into CASSPKDSLLYNEQFF.